Each of the 20 T cell receptor beta chains below was sequenced from the same sample in a study of shared clonotypes between healthy human individuals. Repertoires were generated with immunoSEQ multiplex PCR, while TCRdb's copy carries only in-frame clones and drops some. The table shows 2,100,000 or so clones, with 90% to 97% occurring only once. The sequenced sample was naive CD4+ T cells sorted from blood. The subset was: CD45RA+ positively selected. Every receptor here comes from a man aged 18 to 30 in good health.

The J gene is TRBJ1-1, the V gene TRBV10-1; the D is unclear. Trimming removed 6 bases from V and 0 bases from J, with 8 bases in between. Germline values: CDR1 WNHNN, CDR2 SYGVQD (reference sequence). The CDR3 runs 13 residues. The CDR3 DNA reads as TGCGCCAGCAGATTTGATGTGAACACTGAAGCTTTCTTT. This sequence encodes CASRFDVNTEAFF.

The genes are TRBV7-8 and TRBJ1-3; D unresolved. Trimming cost V 1 base and J 0 bases, with 7 bases left between them. Germline V gene sequence: CDR1 SGHVS, CDR2 FQNEAQ. The length of the CDR3 is 15 residues. The CDR3 here is CASSLGRGSGNTIYF. The CDR3 nucleotides are TGTGCCAGCAGCTTAGGACGGGGCTCTGGAAACACCATATATTTT.

The chain employs TRBV11-2 and TRBJ2-2; TRBD2 agrees at 11 bases. The J segment lost 4 bases and the V segment lost 5 bases, leaving 15 bases of the junction unmatched. The CDR3 is made up of 19 amino acids. In germline, CDR1 is SGHAT, CDR2 FQNNGV. CDR3 in DNA: TGTGCCAGCAGCCAACGTTCCTCTAGCGGGGGGTACTTCACCGGGGAGCTGTTTTTT. It encodes CASSQRSSSGGYFTGELFF. Full variable domain (missing parts from reference TRBV11-2 and TRBJ2-2): EAGVAQSPRYKIIEKRQSVAFWCNPISGHATLYWYQQILGQGPKLLIQFQNNGVVDDSQLPKDRFSAERLKGVDSTLKIQPAKLEDSAVYLCASSQRSSSGGYFTGELFFGEGSRLTVL.

The chain combines TRBV10-3 with TRBJ2-5; D is ambiguous. The germline V and J ends were trimmed by 6 bases and 3 bases, with 14 bases remaining between them. Germline V gene sequence: CDR1 ENHRY, CDR2 SYGVKD. This CDR3 has 14 amino acids. CDR3 nucleotides: TGTGCCATCAGCCTAGGACCTTCAGAAGAGACCCAGTACTTC. Protein: CAISLGPSEETQYF.

The chain has TRBV19 and TRBJ1-5; 11 bases align to TRBD1. Germline CDR1 and CDR2: LNHDA and SQIVND (reference sequence). The V and J ends lost 3 bases and 4 bases, in that order; junction bases with no gene match: 2. This CDR3 has 15 amino acids. This CDR3 reads CASSIRDRGNQPQHF. The CDR3 region has the DNA TGTGCCAGTAGTATCCGGGACAGGGGGAATCAGCCCCAGCATTTT.

The chain links TRBV6-1 to TRBJ1-2, with D perhaps TRBD1 (6 bases). Germline CDR1 and CDR2: MNHNS and SASEGT. Trimming left V 2 bases short and J 8 bases short, with 18 bases between. The CDR3 consists of 15 residues. This chain's CDR3 is CASSETVEVRGGYTF. Here the CDR3 DNA reads TGTGCCAGCAGTGAAACCGTTGAGGTTAGGGGGGGCTACACCTTC.

The chain carries TRBV7-3 and TRBJ1-2; 12 nucleotides align to TRBD1. CDR1 is SGHTA and CDR2 is FQGTGA in the germline V gene. CDR3 length: 15 amino acids. Trimming removed 3 bases from V and 7 bases from J; junction bases left unmatched: 6. Here the CDR3 DNA reads TGTGCCAGCAGCTTGAGGGGACAGGGGGCGCTTGGCTACACCTTC. Its protein product is CASSLRGQGALGYTF.

CDR3 loop: CASSTRDSYYEQYF. For the CDR3, the DNA is TGTGCCAGCAGTACCCGGGACAGTTACTACGAGCAGTACTTC. V usage is TRBV28 and J usage is TRBJ2-7; 7 bases align to TRBD1. The CDR3 is 14 amino acids. Germline CDR1 is MDHEN and CDR2 is SYDVKM. J gave up 3 bases and V 5 bases, and 7 bases lay outside the gene matches.

The chain recombines TRBV19 with TRBJ2-7; TRBD1 matches 9 bases. Unmatched junction bases numbered 4, after V lost 7 bases and J lost 0 bases. This CDR3 region has 14 residues. Germline loops: CDR1 LNHDA, CDR2 SQIVND (reference sequence). CDR3 nucleotide sequence: TGTGCCAGTACCGCGACAGGGGGCTCCTACGAGCAGTACTTC. As protein: CASTATGGSYEQYF.

The rearrangement links TRBV27 to TRBJ2-3; 11 nucleotides match TRBD2. Trimming removed 6 bases from V and 8 bases from J; junction bases left unmatched: 10. The CDR3 spans 15 residues. The germline gives CDR1 MNHEY, CDR2 SMNVEV (reference sequence). The CDR3 coding sequence is TGTGCCAGCAGACAACTAGCGGGGGCCTCTGGTACGCAGTATTTT. Its translation is CASRQLAGASGTQYF.

This rearrangement joins TRBV7-9 to TRBJ2-7; 10 bases are shared with TRBD2. The V and J ends lost 1 base and 4 bases, in that order; junction bases with no gene match: 7. The V gene's germline CDR1 is SEHNR and CDR2 FQNEAQ (reference sequence). The CDR3 totals 16 residues. The CDR3 nucleotides are TGTGCCAGCAGCTTAGGAGCGAGCGGGAGGGCTTACGAGCAGTACTTC. Protein product: CASSLGASGRAYEQYF.

Note on this clone: The identical CDR3 is also encoded by other nucleotide sequences in the sample. The V gene is TRBV5-4, the J gene TRBJ2-7; a possible D gene is TRBD1 (6 bases). Germline-derived CDR1 and CDR2 are SGHNT and YYREEE (reference sequence). V shed 0 bases and J shed 2 bases, with 9 bases lying between them. This CDR3 has 14 amino acids. This CDR3 reads CASSLGQATYEQYF. The CDR3 coding sequence is TGTGCCAGCAGCTTGGGACAGGCCACCTACGAGCAGTACTTC. Using reference TRBV5-4 and TRBJ2-7 for the parts outside the CDR3, the full variable domain is ETGVTQSPTHLIKTRGQQVTLRCSSQSGHNTVSWYQQALGQGPQFIFQYYREEENGRGNFPPRFSGLQFPNYSSELNVNALELDDSALYLCASSLGQATYEQYFGPGTRLTVT.

The J gene is TRBJ2-7, the V gene TRBV5-1, with D possibly matching TRBD2 (6 bases). The V and J ends lost 3 bases and 2 bases respectively, with 15 bases between them. Germline values: CDR1 SGHRS, CDR2 YFSETQ. This CDR3 region has 15 residues. Written as DNA, the CDR3 is TGCGCCAGCAGCTCGGGGATAGCGGTTCCCTACGAGCAGTACTTC. It yields the protein CASSSGIAVPYEQYF.

The chain has TRBV25-1 and TRBJ2-7, with TRBD1 matching over 10 bases. Germline loops: CDR1 MGHDK, CDR2 SYGVNS. This CDR3 comprises 16 residues. V lost 6 bases to trimming and J lost 3 bases; unmatched junction nucleotides: 11. CDR3 nucleotide sequence: TGTGCCAGCAGCAATACGAGGACAGGGGGTATCTACGAGCAGTACTTC. The encoded protein is CASSNTRTGGIYEQYF.

CDR3 residues: CASMSGQLTEAFF. The CDR3 coding sequence is TGTGCCAGCATGTCAGGCCAATTAACTGAAGCTTTCTTT. The chain carries TRBV6-6 and TRBJ1-1; the D is unclear. This CDR3 region has 13 residues. V was cut by 7 bases and J by 5 bases, with 14 bases left in between. The germline V gene encodes CDR1 MNHNY and CDR2 SVGAGI (reference sequence).

Of note for this clone: The same CDR3 arises from other DNA sequences in this sample as well. The chain combines TRBV6-5 with TRBJ2-5; D gene ambiguous. Trimming took off 5 bases at V and 1 base at J, with 5 bases between the two ends. The CDR3 totals 12 residues. From germline, CDR1 is MNHEY and CDR2 SVGAGI. The CDR3, as DNA: TGTGCCAGCAGTAGAGGCCAAGAGACCCAGTACTTC. Translation: CASSRGQETQYF.

In the case of this clone: Other nucleotide sequences in the sample specify the same CDR3. The chain combines TRBV9 with TRBJ1-2, with no clear D. Trimming left V 0 bases short and J 2 bases short, with 8 bases between. CDR1 SGDLS and CDR2 YYNGEE come from the germline V gene. This CDR3 has 14 residues. CDR3 coding DNA: TGTGCCAGCAGCGTAGCAACAGACAACTATGGCTACACCTTC. Translated, it gives CASSVATDNYGYTF.

The J gene is TRBJ2-1, the V gene TRBV29-1, with TRBD1 matching 9 bases. With V trimmed by 7 bases and J by 7 bases, 2 bases remained unmatched. CDR1 SQVTM and CDR2 ANQGSEA come from the germline V gene. The CDR3 loop spans 11 amino acids. The CDR3 reads CSGGTGNEQFF. CDR3 nucleotides: TGCAGCGGAGGGACAGGGAATGAGCAGTTCTTC.

The rearrangement uses TRBV19 and TRBJ2-3; no reliable D call. The CDR3 has 13 amino acids. Germline V gives CDR1 LNHDA, CDR2 SQIVND (reference sequence). The V gene lost 5 bases and the J gene lost 4 bases, with 10 bases spanning the gap. The CDR3 DNA is TGTGCCAGTAGTGCGTCTCTGGCAGATACGCAGTATTTT. Translation gives CASSASLADTQYF. The variable domain in full, with the rest retrieved from reference TRBV19 and TRBJ2-3, is DGGITQSPKYLFRKEGQNVTLSCEQNLNHDAMYWYRQDPGQGLRLIYYSQIVNDFQKGDIAEGYSVSREKKESFPLTVTSAQKNPTAFYLCASSASLADTQYFGPGTRLTVL.

The chain recombines TRBV30 with TRBJ1-4, with 8 bases that match TRBD1. The V segment lost 2 bases and the J segment 8 bases; nucleotides outside the gene matches: 13. CDR1 GTSNPN and CDR2 SVGIG come from the germline V gene (reference sequence). This CDR3 has 16 amino acids. CDR3 sequence reads: CAWSPSRTGRGEKLFF. CDR3 nucleotides: TGTGCCTGGAGTCCATCTCGGACAGGGAGAGGGGAAAAACTGTTTTTT. Combining the CDR3 with reference TRBV30 and TRBJ1-4 gives the whole variable domain SQTIHQWPATLVQPVGSPLSLECTVEGTSNPNLYWYRQAAGRGLQLLFYSVGIGQISSEVPQNLSASRPQDRQFILSSKKLLLSDSGFYLCAWSPSRTGRGEKLFFGSGTQLSVL.